The 21 T cell receptor beta chains presented below share a single source sample, sequenced in a study of a mutant IDH1 vaccine in newly diagnosed glioma. Their antigens remain unidentified. The time point here: week 47, end of study. A single vaccine dose contained 300 ug of mutant IDH1 20-mer peptide, and topical imiquimod was used with it. Repertoires were generated with immunoSEQ multiplex PCR, while TCRdb's copy carries only in-frame clones and drops some. Seen here are approximately 22,000 clones, about 81% observed once, and the top ten hold 3.8%. Sequenced material: PBMCs, taken from a glioma patient whose treatment included an IDH1 peptide vaccine. These receptors were collected from a middle-aged man with glioma. Some clones in this sample may be carry-over from other donors' samples.

The J gene is TRBJ2-1, the V gene TRBV5-1; TRBD2 aligns across 8 bases. The germline CDR1 and CDR2 sequences are SGHRS and YFSETQ. The CDR3 runs to 14 residues. The trim removed 3 bases at V and 7 bases at J, leaving 6 bases unmatched. CDR3 coding DNA: TGCGCCAGCAGCTGGGGGCGGGGGGCGAATGAGCAGTTCTTC. Encoded protein: CASSWGRGANEQFF.

The chain couples TRBV21-1 to TRBJ2-5; TRBD2 is the table's D call and was not checked against the DNA. TRBV21-1 is flagged as a pseudogene. The CDR3 loop spans 16 amino acids. The CDR3 here is CASSTTSGGPDETQYF. CDR3 nucleotides: TGTGCCAGCAGCACGACTAGCGGGGGTCCCGATGAGACCCAGTACTTC.

In this sample, this clone turned up a few times. This chain uses TRBV19 with TRBJ1-1; no clear D gene. Trimming took 3 bases from V and 4 from J, leaving 12 bases between them. CDR1 and CDR2 from the germline V gene are LNHDA and SQIVND (reference sequence). The CDR3 has 14 residues. CDR3 nucleotide sequence: TGTGCCAGTAGTATCGGCGGTCTGGGCACTGAAGCTTTCTTT. Translation gives CASSIGGLGTEAFF.

The chain has TRBV6-5 and TRBJ2-5; 10 nucleotides match TRBD1. In germline, CDR1 is MNHEY, CDR2 SVGAGI. CDR3 length: 14 residues. The V segment lost 6 bases and the J segment 4 bases; nucleotides outside the gene matches: 5. The CDR3 DNA reads as TGTGCCAGCAGCGACAGGGGGCTCACAGAGACCCAGTACTTC. It specifies CASSDRGLTETQYF.

V is TRBV9 and J is TRBJ1-1; D is uncertain. CDR1 and CDR2 (germline): SGDLS, YYNGEE. CDR3 length: 14 amino acids. Trimming cost V 2 bases and J 4 bases, with 12 bases left between them. The CDR3 region is CASSVGLASTEAFF. The CDR3, as DNA: TGTGCCAGCAGCGTCGGTTTGGCGAGCACTGAAGCTTTCTTT.

V is TRBV10-3 and J is TRBJ2-7; D is unresolved. CDR1 ENHRY and CDR2 SYGVKD come from the germline V gene. V was pared by 4 bases and J by 7 bases, with 5 bases between. The CDR3 sequence is 10 residues long. Here the CDR3 reads CAISGPEQYF. The CDR3, as DNA: TGTGCCATCAGTGGCCCGGAGCAGTACTTC.

This sequence joins TRBV11-2 and TRBJ1-1; D is uncertain. This CDR3 contains 15 residues. CDR1 is SGHAT, CDR2 FQNNGV, per germline. V shed 4 bases and J shed 0 bases, with 12 bases lying between them. CDR3 region: CASSSWFRMNTEAFF. For the CDR3, the DNA is TGTGCCAGCAGCTCTTGGTTCCGAATGAACACTGAAGCTTTCTTT. Combining the CDR3 with reference TRBV11-2 and TRBJ1-1 gives the whole variable domain EAGVAQSPRYKIIEKRQSVAFWCNPISGHATLYWYQQILGQGPKLLIQFQNNGVVDDSQLPKDRFSAERLKGVDSTLKIQPAKLEDSAVYLCASSSWFRMNTEAFFGQGTRLTVV.

This sequence joins TRBV29-1 and TRBJ2-1; TRBD2 matches 13 bases. The V segment lost 2 bases and the J segment 9 bases; nucleotides outside the gene matches: 1. Germline loops: CDR1 SQVTM, CDR2 ANQGSEA. CDR3 length: 13 residues. In nucleotides, the CDR3 is TGCAGCGTTGAAACTAGCGGGGGGGGTGAGCAGTTCTTC. Amino acid sequence: CSVETSGGGEQFF.

For the CDR3, the DNA is TGTGCCAGTAGCACCGACAGGAAGGGATCTGAAGCTTTCTTT. Translating gives CASSTDRKGSEAFF. The rearrangement joins TRBV19 to TRBJ1-1, with D perhaps TRBD1 (6 bases). CDR1 and CDR2 from the germline V gene are LNHDA and SQIVND (reference sequence). V shed 6 bases and J shed 6 bases, with 17 bases lying between them. The CDR3 runs to 14 residues.

The rearrangement joins TRBV5-4 to TRBJ2-7; D tentatively fits TRBD1 or TRBD2 (5 bases each). The CDR3 totals 15 residues. V lost 3 bases to trimming and J lost 2 bases, with 15 bases between them. Looked up from germline, CDR1 is SGHNT and CDR2 is YYREEE (reference sequence). CDR3 loop: CASSSDGTVTYEQYF. DNA for the CDR3: TGTGCCAGCAGCTCGGACGGGACGGTTACCTACGAGCAGTACTTC.

The genes are TRBV7-9 and TRBJ1-4, with 7 bases matching TRBD1. Per germline, CDR1 SEHNR and CDR2 FQNEAQ (reference sequence). With V trimmed by 5 bases and J by 8 bases, 14 bases remained unmatched. The CDR3 runs 16 residues. This chain's CDR3 is CASSPTSDRDLEKLFF. CDR3 nucleotide sequence: TGTGCCAGCAGCCCAACCTCCGACAGGGATTTGGAAAAACTGTTTTTT.

The chain carries TRBV5-1 and TRBJ1-4; a possible D gene is TRBD1 (6 bases). V was clipped by 0 bases and J by 7 bases, with 13 bases between them. CDR3 length: 15 amino acids. Looked up from germline, CDR1 is SGHRS and CDR2 is YFSETQ. As DNA, the CDR3 is TGCGCCAGCAGCTTGGGTACAGGGTTGTTTGAAAAACTGTTTTTT. Translated, it gives CASSLGTGLFEKLFF.

The chain joins TRBV2 to TRBJ1-6; D is unresolved. Germline V lookup: CDR1 SNHLY, CDR2 FYNNEI. The V and J ends lost 2 bases and 9 bases respectively, with 8 bases between them. The CDR3 contains 13 residues. DNA for the CDR3: TGTGCCAGCAGTGAATTAGACCTTTCACCCCTCCACTTT. Its protein is CASSELDLSPLHF. The full variable domain, rest sourced from reference TRBV2 and TRBJ1-6, is EPEVTQTPSHQVTQMGQEVILRCVPISNHLYFYWYRQILGQKVEFLVSFYNNEISEKSEIFDDQFSVERPDGSNFTLKIRSTKLEDSAMYFCASSELDLSPLHFGNGTRLTVT.

The chain uses TRBV7-9 and TRBJ2-3, with D tentatively TRBD1 (5 bases). CDR1 SEHNR and CDR2 FQNEAQ come from the germline V gene (reference sequence). There are 19 residues in the CDR3. The V and J ends lost 1 base and 6 bases respectively, with 26 bases between them. CDR3 nucleotide sequence: TGTGCCAGCAGCTTAGTGATGGGGCAGGTGCTAAAAAGTCGGGATACGCAGTATTTT. It codes for CASSLVMGQVLKSRDTQYF.

The J gene is TRBJ2-1, the V gene TRBV5-1; D is unresolved. Trimming left V 0 bases short and J 4 bases short, with 8 bases between. The CDR3 has 14 residues. Per germline, CDR1 SGHRS and CDR2 YFSETQ. The CDR3 region has the DNA TGCGCCAGCAGCTTGGTGGCAGATTACAATGAGCAGTTCTTC. It translates to CASSLVADYNEQFF.

The chain is built from TRBV4-1 and TRBJ1-1; D remains ambiguous. Germline V gene lookup returns CDR1 MGHRA and CDR2 YSYEKL. This CDR3 has 15 residues. Trimming pared 5 bases from V and 5 bases from J, leaving 18 bases between. Here the CDR3 reads CASSKPGSRETEAFF. In DNA form, the CDR3 reads TGCGCCAGCAGCAAGCCCGGGTCAAGGGAAACTGAAGCTTTCTTT.

This rearrangement joins TRBV2 to TRBJ2-6; 8 bases map to TRBD1. V was pared by 7 bases and J by 2 bases, with 7 bases of the junction left unmatched. Germline-derived CDR1 and CDR2 are SNHLY and FYNNEI. The CDR3 covers 16 residues. The CDR3 is CASNAGGATGANVLTF. The CDR3 DNA reads TGTGCCAGCAACGCAGGGGGCGCCACTGGGGCCAACGTCCTGACTTTC.

V usage is TRBV25-1 and J usage is TRBJ1-3, with D unclear. V gave up 5 bases and J gave up 7 bases, with 9 bases separating them. This CDR3 has 12 amino acids. The germline CDR1 and CDR2 sequences are MGHDK and SYGVNS. The CDR3 sequence is CASSSPGNTIYF. For the CDR3, the DNA is TGTGCCAGCAGTTCCCCGGGTAACACCATATATTTT.

The genes are TRBV2 and TRBJ1-6, with a possible D match to TRBD1 (5 bases). Trimming left V 4 bases short and J 9 bases short, with 10 bases between. Germline V lookup: CDR1 SNHLY, CDR2 FYNNEI. The CDR3 spans 13 residues. CDR3 in DNA: TGTGCCAGCAGTGTTTGGACATCTTCACCCCTCCACTTT. Protein sequence: CASSVWTSSPLHF. The variable domain in full, with the rest retrieved from reference TRBV2 and TRBJ1-6, is EPEVTQTPSHQVTQMGQEVILRCVPISNHLYFYWYRQILGQKVEFLVSFYNNEISEKSEIFDDQFSVERPDGSNFTLKIRSTKLEDSAMYFCASSVWTSSPLHFGNGTRLTVT.

The chain links TRBV29-1 to TRBJ2-5; either TRBD1 or TRBD2 may supply D (6 bases each). Germline V gene data show CDR1 as SQVTM and CDR2 as ANQGSEA. The CDR3 totals 17 residues. V lost 3 bases, J lost 2 bases, and 22 bases lay in between. The CDR3 loop is CSVDEGGKRRRQETQYF. In nucleotides, the CDR3 is TGCAGCGTTGACGAGGGGGGCAAACGTCGGAGGCAAGAGACCCAGTACTTC.

This clone was observed a handful of times. The chain uses TRBV7-2 and TRBJ1-1; D not certain. The V gene's germline CDR1 is SGHTA and CDR2 FQGNSA. The CDR3 runs to 13 residues. Trimming took 4 bases from V and 5 from J, leaving 11 bases between them. CDR3 amino acids: CASSWRTGTEAFF. CDR3 nucleotides: TGTGCCAGCAGCTGGCGGACGGGTACTGAAGCTTTCTTT. Complete variable domain (other parts from reference TRBV7-2 and TRBJ1-1): GAGVSQSPSNKVTEKGKDVELRCDPISGHTALYWYRQSLGQGLEFLIYFQGNSAPDKSGLPSDRFSAERTGGSVSTLTIQRTQQEDSAVYLCASSWRTGTEAFFGQGTRLTVV.